The 9 T cell receptor beta chains reported below all come from one sample, sequenced in a study of blood T cell repertoires in COVID-19 (dated by TCRdb to about 2020). The library was generated by the immunoSEQ multiplex PCR assay. Here the immuneACCESS table is served through TCRdb, limited to in-frame sequences with V and J called. Missing clones are a known gap in these copies; in checked studies unresolved V genes cover under half, and the rest lacks a known reason. This sample lists under 150,000 clones; around 88% were detected once. In total, the top ten clones hold about 28% of the sample. Source material: peripheral blood. The receptors shown here come from a human donor in a cohort sampled during active COVID-19.

CDR3 amino acids: CAWSAQGAKNTIYF. In DNA form, the CDR3 reads TGTGCCTGGAGTGCGCAGGGGGCTAAGAACACCATATATTTT. This sequence joins TRBV30 and TRBJ1-3; 8 bases map to TRBD1. The germline V gene encodes CDR1 GTSNPN and CDR2 SVGIG (reference sequence). The CDR3 totals 14 residues. The V gene end was trimmed by 1 base and the J gene end by 7 bases; junction bases not matched to a gene: 6.

The chain links TRBV9 to TRBJ2-3, with TRBD2 matching over 9 bases. CDR1 and CDR2 (germline): SGDLS, YYNGEE. This CDR3 region has 16 residues. V shed 3 bases, J shed 2 bases, and the junction held 7 bases outside the gene matches. The CDR3 sequence is CASSAGLAGTTDTQYF. The CDR3 region has the DNA TGTGCCAGCAGCGCGGGCCTAGCGGGGACCACAGATACGCAGTATTTT.

The chain is built from TRBV4-2 and TRBJ1-6; 7 bases are shared with TRBD1. Germline V CDR1 and CDR2: LGHNA, YNFKEQ. The V gene end was trimmed by 1 base and the J gene end by 7 bases; junction bases not matched to a gene: 7. The CDR3 sequence is 16 residues long. CDR3 residues: CASSQVRTGSNSPLHF. The CDR3 nucleotides are TGTGCCAGCAGCCAAGTCCGGACAGGCTCGAATTCACCCCTCCACTTT.

The chain couples TRBV9 to TRBJ2-5, with 12 positions matching TRBD2. Germline V gene data show CDR1 as SGDLS and CDR2 as YYNGEE. V lost 3 bases to trimming and J lost 5 bases; unmatched junction nucleotides: 8. This CDR3 comprises 16 residues. CDR3 in amino acids: CASSGPSGGVLETQYF. CDR3 DNA sequence: TGTGCCAGCAGCGGTCCTAGCGGGGGGGTCCTGGAGACCCAGTACTTC.

This chain links TRBV10-1 with TRBJ2-7; D might be TRBD1 (6 bases). CDR1 is WNHNN and CDR2 is SYGVQD in the germline V gene (reference sequence). V dropped 10 bases and J dropped 1 base, with 14 bases sitting between them. CDR3 length: 13 residues. CDR3 protein: CATPWGPSYEQYF. Written as DNA, the CDR3 is TGCGCCACCCCATGGGGGCCTTCCTACGAGCAGTACTTC.

The chain uses TRBV5-1 and TRBJ1-6; no clear D gene. Trimming removed 0 bases from V and 3 bases from J, with 7 bases in between. This CDR3 is built from 15 residues. Germline V lookup: CDR1 SGHRS, CDR2 YFSETQ. The DNA for the CDR3 is TGCGCCAGCAGCTTGGCCCTCAGCTATAATTCACCCCTCCACTTT. Its translation is CASSLALSYNSPLHF.

The V and J genes are TRBV18 and TRBJ1-2; 11 nucleotides line up with TRBD1. V lost 6 bases to trimming and J lost 6 bases; unmatched junction nucleotides: 9. The CDR3 loop spans 15 amino acids. Germline lookup yields CDR1 KGHSH and CDR2 LQKENI. The CDR3 is CASSVRDRGSDGYTF. The DNA for the CDR3 is TGTGCCAGCTCGGTCCGGGACAGGGGGTCGGATGGCTACACCTTC.

This chain links TRBV7-9 with TRBJ2-5; no reliable D call. CDR1 is SEHNR and CDR2 is FQNEAQ in the germline V gene (reference sequence). This CDR3 comprises 12 residues. V lost 3 bases and J 2 bases, leaving 4 bases between the germline ends. CDR3 in DNA: TGTGCCAGCAGCTTCGGTCAAGAGACCCAGTACTTC. Its translation: CASSFGQETQYF.

This clone appeared once. The chain has TRBV14 and TRBJ2-2; D gene uncertain. Germline V gives CDR1 SGHDN, CDR2 FVKESK. Trimming shortened V by 0 bases and J by 0 bases, and 8 bases separated the two germline ends. This CDR3 is 16 amino acids long. CDR3: CASSQDMGSNTGELFF. CDR3 sequence (DNA): TGTGCCAGCAGCCAAGATATGGGCTCGAACACCGGGGAGCTGTTTTTT.